This T cell receptor (beta chain) stems from a study of PD-L1 blockade in urothelial cancer. Study summary: It was at 3 weeks (second dose) and 6 weeks after treatment start that blood was analyzed. Study results and limitations: Having blood TCR clonality under the median before treatment predicted better survival.

V shed 4 bases and J 4 bases; nucleotides not matched to a gene: 12. The germline V gene has CDR1 SGHTA and CDR2 FQGNSA. The CDR3 totals 16 residues. This clone appeared once. No antigen is known for it. Synthetic spike-ins, TCR analog templates, were added into each PCR. This table comes from immunoSEQ multiplex PCR, and its TCRdb copy is limited to in-frame clones, with some not included. The repertoire has approximately 70,000 clones, about four fifths of them found once; the top ten carry roughly 9.2%. Time point given: pretreatment peripheral blood. This rearrangement joins TRBV7-2 to TRBJ1-2; 7 positions match TRBD1. This receptor was identified in a woman in her 70s with urothelial cancer. The sample in question was PBMCs, obtained around atezolizumab (anti-PD-L1) treatment. The CDR3 here is CASSYSTGLYFYGYTF. In nucleotides, the CDR3 is TGTGCCAGCAGCTACTCGACAGGGCTCTATTTCTATGGCTACACCTTC.